This T cell receptor (beta chain) was obtained from a study of T cells in Graves' hyperthyroidism and ophthalmopathy. Study details: Peripheral blood was taken when the disease was first diagnosed, before any treatment began. The study, taken as a whole, reports: Ophthalmopathy could be told apart from stable hyperthyroidism with a 13 V-J model.

Germline values: CDR1 MNHEY, CDR2 SVGAGI. The CDR3 contains 16 residues. The ends lost 2 bases at V and 3 bases at J; junction bases unmatched: 9. From RNA transcripts, TCR beta CDR3 regions were amplified. During a first-round RT-PCR of the TCR CDR3, the HTBI primer set was used. Using its own MiXCR run on the multiplex PCR reads, TCRdb lists one record per CDR3 protein. This table holds about 720,000 distinct CDR3 sequences, roughly 20% found once. About this clonotype: What it binds is unknown.

Out of 10 ml of fresh peripheral blood came the PBMCs. Material for sequencing was blood. This chain uses TRBV6-5 with TRBJ1-2; 7 bases line up with TRBD1. This clonotype was obtained from a woman aged 50 to 60 with Graves' hyperthyroidism that later progressed to Graves' ophthalmopathy. CDR3 bases: TGTGCCAGCAGTTACGCCCCTTCTACAGGGGACTATGGCTACACCTTC. It specifies CASSYAPSTGDYGYTF.